This T cell receptor beta chain was identified in a study of human T cells and chemical hapten exposure. The study's findings and limits: There was no change with DPC sensitization in TCRs above 1 in 1000 frequency. PT1 expanded TCR numbers rose with patch test score.

Concerning this clonotype: Its antigen is unidentified.

CDR3 length equals 15 residues. V was clipped by 5 bases and J by 3 bases, with 13 bases between them. Germline V gives CDR1 LNHDA, CDR2 SQIVND (reference sequence). TCRdb passed the RACE reads through MiXCR, listing each CDR3 protein once. The sample records roughly 70,000 distinct CDR3 sequences, approximately 32% being singletons. The time point is: patch test 1, 2 weeks after DPC sensitization. The treatment is: therapeutic diphenylcyclopropenone sensitization with weekly scalp DPC. This TCR derives from a man between 40 and 49 years old with alopecia areata. Some clones in this sample may be carry-over from other donors' samples. Sequenced here: whole blood, sampled in connection with sensitization to the hapten diphenylcyclopropenone (DPC). The rearrangement joins TRBV19 to TRBJ1-4, with D tentatively TRBD1 (6 bases). DNA for the CDR3: TGTGCCAGTAGTTCCCGGACAGCGTCTAATGAAAAACTGTTTTTT. Residues: CASSSRTASNEKLFF.